The 28 T cell receptor beta chains in this list originate from one sample, sequenced in a study of shared clonotypes between healthy human individuals (dated by TCRdb to 2020 to 2022). Libraries came from the immunoSEQ multiplex PCR assay. TCRdb obtained this table from immuneACCESS and retained in-frame rearrangements with V and J assigned. These tables miss some clones; where compared with another copy, unresolved V genes account for less than half of the shortfall, and the remainder is unexplained. Recorded for this sample are around 1.9 million clones; about 92% of them occurred a single time. About 1.8% of the sample is in the top ten clones. For the CD8 naive samples, CD45RO-negative cells were positively selected for CCR7, yielding a CD45RA+CCR7+ population from which TemRA cells were excluded. The sequenced sample was naive CD8+ T cells from PBMCs. This sample's cell subset or site label indicates: CD45RA+CCR7+. Receptor source: a man younger than 35 in good health. Some clones in this sample may be carry-over from other donors' samples.

The V gene is TRBV28, the J gene TRBJ2-1, with 8 bases fitting TRBD1. This CDR3 is built from 18 residues. After removal of 7 bases from V and 0 bases from J, the junction contained 14 bases not matched to a gene. The germline CDR1 and CDR2 sequences are MDHEN and SYDVKM. CDR3 DNA sequence: TGTGCCAGCACTCGACAGGGGTCGCCTCCCAGCTCCTACAATGAGCAGTTCTTC. Protein: CASTRQGSPPSSYNEQFF.

The rearrangement uses TRBV28 and TRBJ2-7; 11 bases map to TRBD1. The CDR3 totals 18 residues. V was pared by 3 bases and J by 2 bases, with 12 bases of the junction left unmatched. Germline values: CDR1 MDHEN, CDR2 SYDVKM. CDR3 residues: CASSLTPRTGGPPYEQYF. CDR3 in DNA: TGTGCCAGCAGTTTGACCCCGAGGACAGGGGGCCCACCCTACGAGCAGTACTTC.

This chain connects TRBV27 to TRBJ2-7; D is possibly TRBD2 (6 bases). V lost 0 bases and J 0 bases, leaving 12 bases between the germline ends. CDR1 MNHEY and CDR2 SMNVEV come from the germline V gene (reference sequence). The CDR3 length is 16 residues. The CDR3 DNA follows: TGTGCCAGCAGTTTATCTGGCGGGGCCTTCTCCTACGAGCAGTACTTC. It specifies CASSLSGGAFSYEQYF.

The rearrangement uses TRBV11-2 and TRBJ1-3; D might be TRBD1 (5 bases). CDR1 is SGHAT and CDR2 is FQNNGV in the germline V gene. V lost 5 bases and J lost 3, with 11 bases in between. The CDR3 extends over 14 amino acids. CDR3 DNA sequence: TGTGCCAGCAGCCCCCGGGACGGTGGAAACACCATATATTTT. Translating it yields CASSPRDGGNTIYF.

The chain recombines TRBV10-3 with TRBJ1-2; 10 nucleotides line up with TRBD1. Germline V gives CDR1 ENHRY, CDR2 SYGVKD. This CDR3 is built from 15 residues. V shed 6 bases, J shed 4 bases, and the junction held 8 bases outside the gene matches. The CDR3 region has the DNA TGTGCCATCAGCCCTGACAGGGGGCATGCCTATGGCTACACCTTC. It codes for CAISPDRGHAYGYTF.

The V and J genes are TRBV9 and TRBJ1-2, with D hard to call. Trimming shortened V by 1 base and J by 4 bases, and 8 bases separated the two germline ends. Germline-derived CDR1 and CDR2 are SGDLS and YYNGEE. The CDR3 runs 13 residues. The CDR3 here is CASSVTPLYGYTF. CDR3 DNA: TGTGCCAGCAGCGTAACGCCCCTCTATGGCTACACCTTC.

The gene calls are TRBV6-1 and TRBJ2-7; maybe TRBD2 (5 bases). Germline-derived CDR1 and CDR2 are MNHNS and SASEGT. The CDR3 sequence is 13 residues long. Trimming left V 3 bases short and J 2 bases short, with 8 bases between. The CDR3 region is CASSERVTYEQYF. CDR3 DNA sequence: TGTGCCAGCAGTGAGCGGGTCACCTACGAGCAGTACTTC.

This chain's CDR3 is CASSPVFGGTTEAFF. The CDR3 region has the DNA TGTGCCAGCAGCCCCGTCTTTGGGGGCACGACTGAAGCTTTCTTT. The V call is TRBV11-2, the J call TRBJ1-1, with D perhaps matching TRBD1 (6 bases). Germline values: CDR1 SGHAT, CDR2 FQNNGV. The V end was cut by 5 bases, the J end by 5 bases, with 18 bases between. This CDR3 region has 15 residues.

CDR3 DNA sequence: TGTGCTAGTGGTTGGGGGACTGAGTCAGGTCATGAGCAGTTCTTC. Translation: CASGWGTESGHEQFF. This chain links TRBV12-5 with TRBJ2-1; weak D call: TRBD2 (6 bases). The CDR3 extends over 15 amino acids. Between the trimmed V and J ends, which lost 4 bases and 8 bases, there was a span of 18 bases. The germline gives CDR1 LGHNT, CDR2 FRNRAP.

This sequence joins TRBV12-2 and TRBJ1-5; the table calls TRBD1, which could not be checked here. TRBV12-2 is flagged as a pseudogene. This CDR3 spans 16 amino acids. The CDR3 DNA is TGTGCAAGTCGCTTTCGGGACAGGGGCTTGTGTCAGCCCCAGCATTTT. Translation: CASRFRDRGLCQPQHF.

The chain employs TRBV7-9 and TRBJ2-7, with D tentatively TRBD1 (6 bases). The ends were cut back, 3 bases at V and 0 bases at J, with 12 bases in the middle. Germline V gene lookup returns CDR1 SEHNR and CDR2 FQNEAQ (reference sequence). CDR3 length: 15 residues. CDR3 coding DNA: TGTGCCAGCAGCTTTTCCCTGGACAGCTCCTACGAGCAGTACTTC. It yields the protein CASSFSLDSSYEQYF.

Of note for this clone: The same CDR3 arises from other DNA sequences in this sample as well. This chain joins TRBV4-1 and TRBJ2-7; D possibly corresponds to TRBD1 (6 bases). This CDR3 contains 13 residues. Looked up from germline, CDR1 is MGHRA and CDR2 is YSYEKL. V shed 4 bases and J shed 1 base, with 8 bases lying between them. The CDR3 protein is CASSPQGSYEQYF. The CDR3 DNA reads as TGCGCCAGCAGCCCGCAGGGGTCCTACGAGCAGTACTTC.

The rearrangement links TRBV5-5 to TRBJ2-7; TRBD1 matches 8 bases. CDR1 SGHKS and CDR2 YYEKEE come from the germline V gene (reference sequence). CDR3 length: 15 residues. After removal of 4 bases from V and 3 bases from J, the junction contained 9 bases not matched to a gene. The CDR3 sequence is CASSLEPGQVYEQYF. The CDR3 nucleotides are TGTGCCAGCAGCCTGGAGCCGGGACAGGTCTACGAGCAGTACTTC.

This clone was detected once. The gene calls are TRBV25-1 and TRBJ1-6; TRBD1 aligns across 9 bases. The CDR3 length is 15 residues. Germline CDR1 and CDR2: MGHDK and SYGVNS. The J segment lost 8 bases and the V segment lost 1 base, leaving 3 bases of the junction unmatched. The CDR3 sequence: CASSELTGGDSPLHF. CDR3 bases: TGTGCCAGCAGTGAATTGACAGGGGGGGATTCACCCCTCCACTTT.

This chain connects TRBV9 to TRBJ2-1, with D maybe TRBD1 (5 bases). This CDR3 region has 15 residues. V dropped 0 bases and J dropped 5 bases, with 12 bases sitting between them. Germline V gene sequence: CDR1 SGDLS, CDR2 YYNGEE. CDR3 in amino acids: CASSVEGRANNEQFF. The CDR3 nucleotides are TGTGCCAGCAGCGTAGAGGGCAGGGCCAACAATGAGCAGTTCTTC.

The chain joins TRBV9 to TRBJ2-7; tentative D call: TRBD2 (6 bases). V lost 0 bases, J lost 3 bases, and 16 bases lay in between. Germline V gene data show CDR1 as SGDLS and CDR2 as YYNGEE. The CDR3 has 16 residues. The CDR3 is CASSVEPAEGVYEQYF. In DNA, the CDR3 is TGTGCCAGCAGCGTAGAACCAGCGGAGGGAGTCTACGAGCAGTACTTC.

The chain's CDR3 is CASSLLPGGEGSTGELFF. CDR3 sequence (DNA): TGTGCCAGCAGCTTGCTCCCCGGGGGGGAGGGTAGCACCGGGGAGCTGTTTTTT. This chain joins TRBV11-3 and TRBJ2-2; 8 bases are shared with TRBD2. Germline V gene lookup returns CDR1 SGHNT and CDR2 YENEEA. The ends lost 3 bases at V and 4 bases at J; junction bases unmatched: 13. The CDR3 sequence is 18 residues long.

The chain has TRBV27 and TRBJ2-5; possibly TRBD1 for D (6 bases). This CDR3 has 17 amino acids. Trimming took off 0 bases at V and 1 base at J, with 15 bases between the two ends. Germline values: CDR1 MNHEY, CDR2 SMNVEV (reference sequence). The CDR3 bases are TGTGCCAGCAGTTTATCGTTGGCAGGGGCTCTCCAAGAGACCCAGTACTTC. Residues: CASSLSLAGALQETQYF.

The chain employs TRBV7-9 and TRBJ1-2, with D possibly matching TRBD1 (5 bases). The CDR3 runs 14 residues. Germline CDR1 is SEHNR and CDR2 is FQNEAQ (reference sequence). The germline V and J ends were trimmed by 5 bases and 2 bases, with 12 bases remaining between them. As DNA, the CDR3 is TGTGCCAGCAGCCAGGTCGGGGGGAACTATGGCTACACCTTC. It is translated as CASSQVGGNYGYTF.

This clone came up a few times. Other DNA sequences within the sample encode an identical CDR3. The chain uses TRBV9 and TRBJ1-1, with D maybe TRBD1 (5 bases). The CDR3 consists of 13 residues. The V and J ends lost 4 bases and 1 base respectively, with 8 bases between them. Germline CDR1 reads SGDLS; CDR2 reads YYNGEE. The CDR3 loop is CASSPGGNTEAFF. The CDR3 DNA is TGTGCCAGCAGCCCCGGGGGGAACACTGAAGCTTTCTTT.

The chain employs TRBV18 and TRBJ1-2; 7 positions agree with TRBD1. Germline loops: CDR1 KGHSH, CDR2 LQKENI. The CDR3 is 13 amino acids. The ends lost 4 bases at V and 6 bases at J; junction bases unmatched: 5. The CDR3 is CASSLPTGNGYTF. CDR3 nucleotides: TGTGCCAGCTCACTGCCGACAGGGAATGGCTACACCTTC.

V and J are TRBV4-1 and TRBJ2-1; 8 bases agree with TRBD2. J gave up 14 bases and V 4 bases, and 16 bases lay outside the gene matches. The germline gives CDR1 MGHRA, CDR2 YSYEKL. The CDR3 is made up of 15 amino acids. CDR3 in DNA: TGCGCCAGCAGCCCCCGGGATTTGCGGGAGGTTACCGAGTTCTTC. This encodes CASSPRDLREVTEFF.

This clone was counted a single time. The chain joins TRBV10-2 to TRBJ1-3; possibly TRBD1 for D (6 bases). This CDR3 contains 17 residues. Per the germline V gene, CDR1 is WSHSY and CDR2 is SAAADI. Trimming removed 7 bases from V and 0 bases from J, with 19 bases in between. The CDR3 nucleotides are TGCGCCAGCAATCCAAGCGGGACACCCTTCTCTGGAAACACCATATATTTT. It translates to CASNPSGTPFSGNTIYF.

The count of this clone is one. This chain links TRBV7-8 with TRBJ2-2, with D perhaps matching TRBD1 or TRBD2 (5 bases each). Germline V gene lookup returns CDR1 SGHVS and CDR2 FQNEAQ. CDR3 length equals 16 residues. The V and J ends lost 6 bases and 0 bases respectively, with 14 bases between them. CDR3 amino acids: CASRLGRHPNTGELFF. The DNA for the CDR3 is TGTGCCAGCAGACTGGGACGCCATCCGAACACCGGGGAGCTGTTTTTT.

This clone was detected once. The chain joins TRBV4-3 to TRBJ1-2, with 8 bases lining up with TRBD1. The CDR3 length is 15 residues. CDR1 LGHNA and CDR2 YSLEER come from the germline V gene. V was clipped by 2 bases and J by 4 bases; unmatched bases: 6. This chain's CDR3 is CASSQTGTGIYGYTF. Here the CDR3 DNA reads TGCGCCAGCAGCCAAACCGGGACAGGAATCTATGGCTACACCTTC.

The V and J genes are TRBV27 and TRBJ2-3; 9 positions agree with TRBD2. J lost 4 bases, V lost 3 bases, and 8 bases had no gene match. This CDR3 has 16 amino acids. The germline V gene encodes CDR1 MNHEY and CDR2 SMNVEV (reference sequence). CDR3 loop: CASSLFAGGAPDTQYF. CDR3 sequence (DNA): TGTGCCAGCAGTTTGTTTGCGGGAGGGGCCCCAGATACGCAGTATTTT.

About this clone: Sequence at one end of the junction differs from germline and may be a read error. The same CDR3 arises from other DNA sequences in this sample as well. The rearrangement uses TRBV5-6 and TRBJ1-2; D call uncertain. Germline V gives CDR1 SGHDT, CDR2 YYEEEE. The CDR3 covers 16 residues. Written as DNA, the CDR3 is TGTGCCAGCAGCTTGGATCGCAGGCTCATTAACTATGGTTACACCTTC. It translates to CASSLDRRLINYGYTF.

For the CDR3, the DNA is TGTGCCAGCAGTTCCCGCCGGGCGGCCAAAAACATTCAGTACTTC. It yields the protein CASSSRRAAKNIQYF. The rearrangement links TRBV28 to TRBJ2-4; no clear D. Deletions cut 4 bases from V and 1 base from J, with 11 bases between. CDR3 length: 15 residues. Germline assignment: CDR1 MDHEN and CDR2 SYDVKM.